This T cell receptor (beta chain) appears in the sequencing data of a study of cytomegalovirus exposure and HLA in healthy donors. Findings and caveats of the study: In an earlier analysis, about 87% or about 30%: the productive usage of most TCR beta V segments. Follow-up analysis seemed to connect common viral pathogens with several of the most significant clusters identified. There were 164 TCR beta chains listed as cytomegalovirus-associated.

This clone was counted a single time. Its antigen is undetermined. The V segment lost 7 bases and the J segment 4 bases; nucleotides outside the gene matches: 15. Germline V gives CDR1 LNHDA, CDR2 SQIVND (reference sequence). This CDR3 comprises 17 residues. The primer mix had 60 Vbeta and 13 Jbeta primers. In the authors' methods: Counted up in a later analysis, unique TCR beta chains came to about 80 million, with about 9.9 million shared. Clones were sequenced by immunoSEQ multiplex PCR, and TCRdb holds only the in-frame ones, with some missing. Clonal size and the V and J genes are those of that table, whereas D and trimming came from the DNA. The data show 45,000 to 60,000 clones, with around 70% seen just once and about 9.1% held by the top ten.

The sequenced material came from PBMCs. V usage is TRBV19 and J usage is TRBJ1-5, with 8 bases identical to TRBD1. The TCR sequence derives from a woman aged 45 to 65 in good health and CMV-seronegative. The CDR3 protein is CASTIIIGTGYNQPQHF. CDR3 sequence (DNA): TGTGCCAGTACTATCATTATCGGGACAGGCTATAATCAGCCCCAGCATTTT.